This T cell receptor (beta chain) was documented in a study of T cells in Graves' hyperthyroidism and ophthalmopathy. Study-wide context: Peripheral blood samples were taken at initial diagnosis, prior to any treatment.

Amplified TCR beta CDR3 regions derived from RNA transcripts. HTBI primers were the set used in a first-round RT-PCR of the TCR CDR3. TCRdb called the multiplex PCR reads again in MiXCR, with one record for every CDR3 protein. The table lists 300,000 to 450,000 distinct CDR3 sequences, 15% to 20% of them singletons. This clonotype was counted ten times or more. The antigen is undetermined. Cells are PBMCs isolated from roughly 10 ml of fresh blood. Study-wide points: Through a model of 13 V-J features, ophthalmopathy was separated from stable hyperthyroidism. Prediction of ophthalmopathy progression came a median around 6 months pre-onset.

The CDR3 is made up of 13 amino acids. Between the trimmed V and J ends, which lost 2 bases and 0 bases, there was a span of 7 bases. Germline values: CDR1 GTSNPN, CDR2 SVGIG (reference sequence). This chain joins TRBV30 and TRBJ2-5; no firm D call. The source material was blood. The clonotype originates from a woman between 40 and 55 years old with Graves' ophthalmopathy. CDR3 sequence (DNA): TGTGCCTGGAGTCTGGGGTACCAAGAGACCCAGTACTTC. Protein sequence: CAWSLGYQETQYF. Complete variable domain (other parts from reference TRBV30 and TRBJ2-5): SQTIHQWPATLVQPVGSPLSLECTVEGTSNPNLYWYRQAAGRGLQLLFYSVGIGQISSEVPQNLSASRPQDRQFILSSKKLLLSDSGFYLCAWSLGYQETQYFGPGTRLLVL.